This is a list of T cell receptor beta chains from one sample in a study of beta chain features in type 1 diabetes. Assay used: immunoSEQ multiplex PCR; TCRdb lists only in-frame clones, some missing. The repertoire has about 340,000 clones, around 9.3% of them found once; the top ten carry approximately 1%. What was sequenced was central memory CD4+ T cells from blood. All receptors derive from a man aged 25 to 40 with type 1 diabetes. Both conserved end residues are trimmed from each CDR3. D genes are given only for firm matches.

J,V,length,D,CDR3
TRBJ2-5,TRBV7-2,11,NA,ASSPGIGETQY
TRBJ2-1,TRBV7-2,12,NA,ASSLAFFRDEQF
TRBJ2-1,TRBV19,15,TRBD2,ASSIESSGGLYNEQF
TRBJ1-1,TRBV4-3,12,NA,ASSQAGGGTEAF
TRBJ1-1,TRBV7-2,12,NA,ASSLRSGNTEAF
TRBJ2-5,TRBV7-9,13,NA,ASSESRDYQETQY
TRBJ2-5,TRBV20-1,9,TRBD1,SAQGAETQY
TRBJ2-7,TRBV7-2,13,NA,ASSLSGFQTYEQY
TRBJ2-7,TRBV7-8,12,NA,ASSSGGTFNEQY
TRBJ1-2,TRBV9,12,NA,ASSVDGTSYGYT
TRBJ1-1,TRBV29-1,10,NA,SVAWGNTEAF
TRBJ2-7,TRBV18,11,NA,ASSSNDNYEQY
TRBJ2-1,TRBV7-9,12,TRBD2,ASSLSGTSVEQF
TRBJ1-1,TRBV6-5,12,NA,ASSYSAGPREAF
TRBJ2-3,TRBV5-6,13,NA,ASSLVAGATDTQY
TRBJ1-2,TRBV30,9,NA,AWSRVDGYT
TRBJ2-3,TRBV10-3,11,NA,AIRLPSTDTQY
TRBJ2-1,TRBV5-1,13,TRBD2,ASSDGTSGYNEQF
TRBJ1-2,TRBV10-3,10,NA,AISESGHGYT
TRBJ1-2,TRBV29-1,12,TRBD1,SALLWTGKGSYT
TRBJ2-5,TRBV4-3,11,NA,ASSQGPRGTQY
TRBJ1-1,TRBV10-3,11,NA,AIRDSKHTEAF
TRBJ1-2,TRBV6-6,11,NA,ASSYKFNYGYT
TRBJ2-3,TRBV7-9,13,NA,ASSAYQEATDTQY
TRBJ1-5,TRBV28,12,NA,ASTQGGGNQPQH
TRBJ2-7,TRBV7-2,10,NA,ASSPLQYEQY
TRBJ1-1,TRBV27,14,TRBD1,ASSSIADRENTEAF
TRBJ2-5,TRBV30,11,NA,AWSASAQETQY
TRBJ2-2,TRBV2,13,TRBD1,ASSDRQGGTGELF
TRBJ2-1,TRBV19,14,NA,ASSILSSAKSYEQF
TRBJ2-3,TRBV4-3,13,NA,ASSQDPQGTDTQY
TRBJ1-2,TRBV6-6,13,TRBD1,ASRPPGQNTYGYT
TRBJ1-6,TRBV28,13,TRBD1,ASSLAGQGFSPLH
TRBJ2-5,TRBV29-1,11,TRBD2,SGRSPGGETQY
TRBJ1-3,TRBV4-3,12,NA,ASSRKRSENTIY
TRBJ2-7,TRBV18,13,TRBD1,ASSLSRDRGQNGH
TRBJ2-5,TRBV9,13,TRBD1,ASSPTGAYQETQY
TRBJ1-1,TRBV9,11,NA,ASSVQVNTEAF
TRBJ2-1,TRBV7-9,13,TRBD2,ASSLFLAGGNEQF
TRBJ1-2,TRBV2,12,NA,ASSTRERGYGYT
TRBJ2-7,TRBV28,11,NA,ASNTGTKNEQY
TRBJ2-3,TRBV7-2,9,NA,ASSFEDTQY
TRBJ1-1,TRBV29-1,10,NA,SSDGQDTEAF
TRBJ1-1,TRBV10-3,12,NA,AISEGETNTEAF
TRBJ1-5,TRBV19,12,NA,ASSIGGDYQPQH
TRBJ1-5,TRBV30,12,NA,AWSGGNGNQPQH
TRBJ1-1,TRBV11-3,14,TRBD1,ASSPRTGAGNTEAF